Here is one T cell receptor beta chain with its context. Its antigen remains unidentified. This entry belongs to a study of cytomegalovirus exposure and HLA in healthy donors. Whole-study findings and limits: Equally common other TCR beta chains were less clonally expanded than HLA-associated ones, a later analysis found. High specificity and sensitivity for cytomegalovirus status were reported for the classifier. There were about 160 TCR beta chains listed as cytomegalovirus-associated.

60 Vbeta and 13 Jbeta primers were used in PCR. Produced via immunoSEQ multiplex PCR; TCRdb's table is partial and in-frame only. Of about 170,000 clones in the sample, roughly four fifths are singletons; the top ten hold almost 3%. The specimen was PBMCs. The origin of this receptor is a woman aged 45-65 years in good health and CMV-seropositive.

This chain's CDR3 is CASSPGTLITMNTEAFF. The CDR3 nucleotides are TGCGCCAGCAGCCCTGGGACACTCATTACCATGAACACTGAAGCTTTCTTT. The chain combines TRBV5-1 with TRBJ1-1, with D possibly being TRBD1 (6 bases). Germline V gene sequence: CDR1 SGHRS, CDR2 YFSETQ. This CDR3 spans 17 amino acids. Trimming took 4 bases from V and 0 from J, leaving 19 bases between them.